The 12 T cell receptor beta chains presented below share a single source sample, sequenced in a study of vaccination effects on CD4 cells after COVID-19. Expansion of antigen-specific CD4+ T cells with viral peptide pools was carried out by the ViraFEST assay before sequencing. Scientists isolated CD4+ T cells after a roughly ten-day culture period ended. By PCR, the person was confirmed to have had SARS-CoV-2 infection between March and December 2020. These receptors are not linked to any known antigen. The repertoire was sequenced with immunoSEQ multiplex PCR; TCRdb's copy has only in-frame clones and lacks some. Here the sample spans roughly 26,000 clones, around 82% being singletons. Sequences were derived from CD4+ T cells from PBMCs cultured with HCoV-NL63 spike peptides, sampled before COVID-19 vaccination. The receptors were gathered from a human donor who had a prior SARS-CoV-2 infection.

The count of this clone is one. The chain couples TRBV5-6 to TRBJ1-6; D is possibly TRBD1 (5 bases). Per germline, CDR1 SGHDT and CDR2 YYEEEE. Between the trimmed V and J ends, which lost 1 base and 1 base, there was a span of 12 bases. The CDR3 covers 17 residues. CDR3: CASSLRPQGSYNSPLHF. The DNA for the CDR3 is TGTGCCAGCAGCTTGAGGCCCCAGGGTTCCTATAATTCACCCCTCCACTTT.

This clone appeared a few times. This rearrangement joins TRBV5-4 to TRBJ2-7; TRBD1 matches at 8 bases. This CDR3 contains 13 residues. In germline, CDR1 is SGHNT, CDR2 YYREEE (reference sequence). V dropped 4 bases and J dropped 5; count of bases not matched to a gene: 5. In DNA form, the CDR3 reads TGTGCCAGCAGCGGAGGACAGGGCCACGAGCAGTACTTC. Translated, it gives CASSGGQGHEQYF.

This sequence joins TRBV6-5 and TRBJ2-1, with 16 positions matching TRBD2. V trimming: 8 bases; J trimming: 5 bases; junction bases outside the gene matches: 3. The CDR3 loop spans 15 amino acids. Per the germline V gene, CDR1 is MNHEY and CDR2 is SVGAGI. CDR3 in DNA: TGTGCCAGCGAGGGACTAGCGGGAGGGCACAATGAGCAGTTCTTC. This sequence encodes CASEGLAGGHNEQFF.

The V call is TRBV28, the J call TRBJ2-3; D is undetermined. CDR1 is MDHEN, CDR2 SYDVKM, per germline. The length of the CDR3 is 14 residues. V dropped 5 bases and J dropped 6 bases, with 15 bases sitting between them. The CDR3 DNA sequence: TGTGCCAGCAGTACGCACGCTTCCGGGGATACGCAGTATTTT. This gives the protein CASSTHASGDTQYF.

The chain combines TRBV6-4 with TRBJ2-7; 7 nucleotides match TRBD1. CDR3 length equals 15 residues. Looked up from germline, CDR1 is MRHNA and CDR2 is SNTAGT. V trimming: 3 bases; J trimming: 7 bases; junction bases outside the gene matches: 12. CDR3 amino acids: CASSDPGDSTGEQYF. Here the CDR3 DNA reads TGTGCCAGCAGTGATCCCGGGGACAGCACGGGGGAGCAGTACTTC.

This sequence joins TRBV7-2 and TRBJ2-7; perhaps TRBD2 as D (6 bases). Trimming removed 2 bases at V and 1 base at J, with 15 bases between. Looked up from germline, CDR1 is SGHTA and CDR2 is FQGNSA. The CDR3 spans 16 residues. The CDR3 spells CASSLTGLPLSYEQYF. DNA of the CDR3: TGTGCCAGCAGCTTAACGGGACTTCCACTATCCTACGAGCAGTACTTC.

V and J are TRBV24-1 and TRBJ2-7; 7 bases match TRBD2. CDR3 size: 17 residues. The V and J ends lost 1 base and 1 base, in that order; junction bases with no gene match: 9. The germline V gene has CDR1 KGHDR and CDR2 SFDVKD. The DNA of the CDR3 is TGTGCCACCAGTGATTTATTGGCGGGAGTCGGTTCCTACGAGCAGTACTTC. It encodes CATSDLLAGVGSYEQYF.

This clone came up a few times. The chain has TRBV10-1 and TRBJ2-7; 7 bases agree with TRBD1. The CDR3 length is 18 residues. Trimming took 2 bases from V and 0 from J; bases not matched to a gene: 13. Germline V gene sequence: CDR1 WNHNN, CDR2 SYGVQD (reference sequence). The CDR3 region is CASSETRDRRGGSYEQYF. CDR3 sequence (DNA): TGCGCCAGCAGTGAGACCCGGGACAGAAGAGGTGGCTCCTACGAGCAGTACTTC.

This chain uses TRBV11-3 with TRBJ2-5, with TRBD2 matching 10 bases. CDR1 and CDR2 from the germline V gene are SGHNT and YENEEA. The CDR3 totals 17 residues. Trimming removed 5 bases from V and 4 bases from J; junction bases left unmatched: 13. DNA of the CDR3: TGTGCCAGCAGCCGAGGGGGAAGCGGGAGGGTAGTAGAGACCCAGTACTTC. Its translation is CASSRGGSGRVVETQYF.

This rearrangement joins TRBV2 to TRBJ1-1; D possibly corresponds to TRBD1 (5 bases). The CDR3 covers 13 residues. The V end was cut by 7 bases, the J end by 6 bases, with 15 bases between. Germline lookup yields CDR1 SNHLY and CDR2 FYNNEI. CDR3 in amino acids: CASIRTAGPEAFF. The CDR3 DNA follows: TGTGCCAGCATTAGAACTGCGGGACCTGAAGCTTTCTTT.

In DNA, the CDR3 is TGTGCCAGCAGTGGGAGGCGGGAGCAGTACTTC. It is translated as CASSGRREQYF. V and J are TRBV6-2 or TRBV6-3 and TRBJ2-7, with D perhaps TRBD2 (6 bases). V lost 5 bases and J 7 bases, leaving 9 bases between the germline ends. Looked up from germline, CDR1 is MNHEY and CDR2 is SVGEGT. There are 11 residues in the CDR3.

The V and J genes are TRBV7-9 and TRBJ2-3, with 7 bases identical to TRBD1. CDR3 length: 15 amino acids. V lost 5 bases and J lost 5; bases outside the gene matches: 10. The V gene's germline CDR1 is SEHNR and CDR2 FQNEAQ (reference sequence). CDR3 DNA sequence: TGTGCCAGCAGCCCACGTGAAGGGGGCGTAGATACGCAGTATTTT. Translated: CASSPREGGVDTQYF. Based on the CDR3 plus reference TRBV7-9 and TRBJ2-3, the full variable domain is DTGVSQNPRHKITKRGQNVTFRCDPISEHNRLYWYRQTLGQGPEFLTYFQNEAQLEKSRLLSDRFSAERPKGSFSTLEIQRTEQGDSAMYLCASSPREGGVDTQYFGPGTRLTVL.